A single sample gave rise to the 28 T cell receptor beta chains below, sequenced in a study of OX40 agonist ivuxolimab in advanced cancers. Only in-frame clones appear in the TCRdb table, and some are missing; sequencing was by immunoSEQ multiplex PCR. Of 45,000 or so clones listed, 80% are singletons. The sample in question was CD4+ or CD8+ T cells sorted from blood, obtained in a trial of the OX40 agonist ivuxolimab. These receptors originate from an adult with an advanced solid tumor such as melanoma, head and neck, liver or kidney cancer.

The chain links TRBV10-2 to TRBJ1-1; D gene unclear. The CDR3 runs to 13 residues. V lost 4 bases to trimming and J lost 1 base, with 7 bases between them. CDR1 WSHSY and CDR2 SAAADI come from the germline V gene. The CDR3 protein is CASSVSENTEAFF. CDR3 nucleotide sequence: TGCGCCAGCAGTGTTTCGGAGAACACTGAAGCTTTCTTT.

The CDR3: CASSFLRDSKNIQYF. CDR3 DNA: TGTGCCAGCAGTTTCCTCCGGGACAGCAAAAACATTCAGTACTTC. V usage is TRBV6-5 and J usage is TRBJ2-4, with 7 bases that match TRBD1. The V gene's germline CDR1 is MNHEY and CDR2 SVGAGI. V shed 4 bases, J shed 3 bases, and the junction held 6 bases outside the gene matches. The CDR3 sequence is 15 residues long.

This CDR3 reads CASSLSVTSYTGELFF. In DNA, the CDR3 is TGTGCCAGCAGCTTATCGGTTACGTCCTACACCGGGGAGCTGTTTTTT. This chain connects TRBV7-2 to TRBJ2-2; D gene unclear. This CDR3 contains 16 residues. CDR1 and CDR2 from the germline V gene are SGHTA and FQGNSA. Trimming shortened V by 2 bases and J by 3 bases, and 13 bases separated the two germline ends.

The V call is TRBV14, the J call TRBJ2-7; TRBD2 agrees at 9 bases. Germline CDR1 reads SGHDN; CDR2 reads FVKESK. The CDR3 is made up of 15 amino acids. V lost 2 bases, J lost 2 bases, and 4 bases stayed unmatched. The CDR3, as DNA: TGTGCCAGCAGCCAAATCCTAGCGGGGACCTACGAGCAGTACTTC. Protein: CASSQILAGTYEQYF.

The chain employs TRBV19 and TRBJ2-6; 9 nucleotides match TRBD2. CDR1 is LNHDA and CDR2 is SQIVND in the germline V gene (reference sequence). The CDR3 consists of 18 residues. V shed 7 bases and J 2 bases; nucleotides not matched to a gene: 12. The chain's CDR3 is CASTNLGLAGPGANVLTF. CDR3 sequence (DNA): TGTGCCAGTACGAACTTGGGGCTAGCGGGACCTGGGGCCAACGTCCTGACTTTC.

The rearrangement joins TRBV5-1 to TRBJ2-7; D may be TRBD1 (5 bases). Germline CDR1 SGHRS, CDR2 YFSETQ. Trimming left V 2 bases short and J 6 bases short, with 12 bases between. The CDR3 is 13 residues long. The CDR3 coding sequence is TGCGCCAGCAGCTTCACAGGATTAGGCGAGCAGTACTTC. Residues: CASSFTGLGEQYF.

This clone occurred a few times. The V call is TRBV7-2, the J call TRBJ2-5; D unclear. Germline values: CDR1 SGHTA, CDR2 FQGNSA. Trimming cost V 5 bases and J 3 bases, with 7 bases left between them. CDR3 length equals 12 residues. The CDR3 DNA reads TGTGCCAGCAGCCCTTCGAAAGAGACCCAGTACTTC. This encodes CASSPSKETQYF. The full variable domain, in which reference TRBV7-2 and TRBJ2-5 provide the parts outside the CDR3, is GAGVSQSPSNKVTEKGKDVELRCDPISGHTALYWYRQSLGQGLEFLIYFQGNSAPDKSGLPSDRFSAERTGGSVSTLTIQRTQQEDSAVYLCASSPSKETQYFGPGTRLLVL.

This clone was seen only a few times. V usage is TRBV2 and J usage is TRBJ2-7; no definite D call. Trimming cost V 5 bases and J 6 bases, with 5 bases left between them. Germline-derived CDR1 and CDR2 are SNHLY and FYNNEI. This CDR3 has 10 residues. CDR3 amino acids: CASSRVEQYF. CDR3 in DNA: TGTGCCAGCAGTCGGGTCGAGCAGTACTTC.

The CDR3 DNA sequence: TGTGCCAGCAGCCCACGGGACGTATCGCAGGGCTACACCTTC. Its translation: CASSPRDVSQGYTF. V and J are TRBV5-6 and TRBJ1-2; D is perhaps TRBD1 (5 bases). The CDR3 is 14 residues long. The V gene lost 4 bases and the J gene lost 8 bases, with 18 bases spanning the gap. Per the germline V gene, CDR1 is SGHDT and CDR2 is YYEEEE. Full variable domain (outside the CDR3, taken from reference TRBV5-6 and TRBJ1-2): DAGVTQSPTHLIKTRGQQVTLRCSPKSGHDTVSWYQQALGQGPQFIFQYYEEEERQRGNFPDRFSGHQFPNYSSELNVNALLLGDSALYLCASSPRDVSQGYTFGSGTRLTVV.

This chain uses TRBV14 with TRBJ1-3; 10 bases line up with TRBD1. Germline assignment: CDR1 SGHDN and CDR2 FVKESK. With 5 bases clipped from V and 8 bases from J, the junction kept 9 bases outside the gene matches. This CDR3 comprises 15 residues. The CDR3 protein is CASSSRQGAFDTIYF. The CDR3 DNA reads as TGTGCCAGCAGCTCTCGACAGGGGGCTTTTGACACCATATATTTT.

V usage is TRBV7-6 and J usage is TRBJ2-2; tentative D call: TRBD2 (6 bases). The germline CDR1 and CDR2 sequences are SGHVS and FNYEAQ. This CDR3 has 16 amino acids. V lost 1 base to trimming and J lost 0 bases, with 9 bases between them. CDR3 nucleotides: TGTGCCAGCAGCTTAGTGGGGGAGGCGAACACCGGGGAGCTGTTTTTT. Its translation: CASSLVGEANTGELFF.

This rearrangement joins TRBV7-9 to TRBJ1-1, with D tentatively TRBD1 (5 bases). Germline assignment: CDR1 SEHNR and CDR2 FQNEAQ (reference sequence). V was trimmed by 8 bases and J by 3 bases, leaving 22 bases between them. The CDR3 sequence is 16 residues long. CDR3 bases: TGTGCCAGCCAAAGTTTCACAGGCCTAGGGGACACTGAAGCTTTCTTT. Amino acids: CASQSFTGLGDTEAFF.

The genes are TRBV5-1 and TRBJ2-7; tentatively, D is TRBD1 or TRBD2 (5 bases each). The ends were cut back, 4 bases at V and 3 bases at J, with 17 bases in the middle. The CDR3 spans 15 residues. CDR1 and CDR2 (germline): SGHRS, YFSETQ. CDR3 DNA sequence: TGCGCCAGCAGCCGATCCGGGACGGAGAACTACGAGCAGTACTTC. It is translated as CASSRSGTENYEQYF.

This clone has only a few counts. V and J are TRBV7-9 and TRBJ2-1, with D tentatively TRBD2 (6 bases). CDR3 size: 16 residues. The germline V gene encodes CDR1 SEHNR and CDR2 FQNEAQ (reference sequence). The V end was cut by 0 bases, the J end by 6 bases, with 15 bases between. CDR3 DNA: TGTGCCAGCAGCTTAGCAACGGGAGTTCCCCTCAATGAGCAGTTCTTC. Amino acid sequence: CASSLATGVPLNEQFF.

The chain joins TRBV30 to TRBJ2-1; TRBD1 matches at 8 bases. The length of the CDR3 is 13 residues. The trim removed 3 bases at V and 9 bases at J, leaving 7 bases unmatched. CDR1 is GTSNPN and CDR2 is SVGIG in the germline V gene (reference sequence). This chain's CDR3 is CAWRTTGDGEQFF. CDR3 bases: TGTGCCTGGAGGACGACAGGGGACGGTGAGCAGTTCTTC.

V gene TRBV29-1 combines with J gene TRBJ1-2; D is unclear. The germline V gene encodes CDR1 SQVTM and CDR2 ANQGSEA. Between the trimmed V and J ends, which lost 3 bases and 8 bases, there was a span of 10 bases. The CDR3 is 11 residues long. Here the CDR3 reads CSVEKGTGYTF. CDR3 nucleotides: TGCAGCGTTGAGAAGGGTACAGGCTACACCTTC.

The chain carries TRBV19 and TRBJ2-2; weak D call: TRBD2 (5 bases). Trimming cost V 3 bases and J 5 bases, with 16 bases left between them. This CDR3 has 16 amino acids. Looked up from germline, CDR1 is LNHDA and CDR2 is SQIVND (reference sequence). The CDR3 here is CASSMSGSRRTGELFF. In DNA form, the CDR3 reads TGTGCCAGTAGTATGTCGGGGAGTCGGAGGACCGGGGAGCTGTTTTTT.

The genes are TRBV6-1 and TRBJ1-5, with 7 nucleotides matching TRBD1. Germline V gene lookup returns CDR1 MNHNS and CDR2 SASEGT. V shed 0 bases, J shed 5 bases, and the junction held 7 bases outside the gene matches. This CDR3 spans 16 amino acids. The CDR3 bases are TGTGCCAGCAGTGAAGCAATCAGGGGGGGTCATCAGCCCCAGCATTTT. Residues: CASSEAIRGGHQPQHF.

V usage is TRBV5-1 and J usage is TRBJ2-1; 8 bases are shared with TRBD1. This CDR3 is built from 14 residues. Germline V gene lookup returns CDR1 SGHRS and CDR2 YFSETQ. V was clipped by 4 bases and J by 5 bases; unmatched bases: 5. The CDR3 reads CASSDTGGDNEQFF. The CDR3 nucleotides are TGCGCCAGCAGCGATACAGGGGGAGACAATGAGCAGTTCTTC.

This sequence joins TRBV7-9 and TRBJ2-3; TRBD1 matches at 8 bases. J gave up 1 base and V 3 bases, and 6 bases lay outside the gene matches. The germline V gene has CDR1 SEHNR and CDR2 FQNEAQ (reference sequence). CDR3 length equals 16 residues. The CDR3 loop reads CASSFPGQGGTDTQYF. The CDR3 DNA follows: TGTGCCAGCAGCTTTCCAGGACAGGGTGGCACAGATACGCAGTATTTT.

This chain uses TRBV18 with TRBJ2-1, with TRBD1 matching 7 bases. The germline V gene encodes CDR1 KGHSH and CDR2 LQKENI. V lost 6 bases and J lost 2; bases outside the gene matches: 7. The CDR3 is 15 residues long. This CDR3 reads CASSRGTAAYNEQFF. The CDR3 coding sequence is TGTGCCAGCTCTCGTGGGACAGCCGCCTACAATGAGCAGTTCTTC.

This clone was counted once. The CDR3 region is CSVEDLGRFGETQYF. The CDR3 DNA is TGCAGCGTTGAAGATCTAGGCAGGTTTGGTGAGACCCAGTACTTC. V gene TRBV29-1 combines with J gene TRBJ2-5; D gene ambiguous. V was shortened by 0 bases and J by 5 bases, with 16 bases between the two germline ends. Germline V gene lookup returns CDR1 SQVTM and CDR2 ANQGSEA. The CDR3 has 15 amino acids.

The chain joins TRBV5-1 to TRBJ1-1; possibly TRBD1 for D (5 bases). Between the trimmed V and J ends, which lost 7 bases and 4 bases, there was a span of 17 bases. Germline CDR1 is SGHRS and CDR2 is YFSETQ. The CDR3 covers 14 residues. The CDR3 DNA is TGCGCCAGCCAGATCCTGGGGGGAGGCACTGAAGCTTTCTTT. As protein: CASQILGGGTEAFF.

This sequence joins TRBV4-3 and TRBJ2-2; D is undetermined. The CDR3 sequence is 16 residues long. Per germline, CDR1 LGHNA and CDR2 YSLEER. V dropped 0 bases and J dropped 1 base, with 9 bases sitting between them. Here the CDR3 reads CASSQDWPENTGELFF. In DNA, the CDR3 is TGCGCCAGCAGCCAAGATTGGCCAGAGAACACCGGGGAGCTGTTTTTT.

This chain links TRBV14 with TRBJ2-1; 10 bases fit TRBD2. CDR1 is SGHDN, CDR2 FVKESK, per germline. The V gene end was trimmed by 2 bases and the J gene end by 0 bases; junction bases not matched to a gene: 4. This CDR3 has 17 residues. This chain's CDR3 is CASSQLAGAISYNEQFF. The DNA for the CDR3 is TGTGCCAGCAGCCAACTAGCGGGAGCCATCTCCTACAATGAGCAGTTCTTC.

The chain combines TRBV27 with TRBJ1-6, with D possibly being TRBD1 (6 bases). The CDR3 is 15 amino acids. Germline values: CDR1 MNHEY, CDR2 SMNVEV (reference sequence). Trimming removed 3 bases at V and 10 bases at J, with 16 bases between. Written as DNA, the CDR3 is TGTGCCAGCAGTTTCAGACAGGCCTTTAAGTCACCCCTCCACTTT. Amino acids: CASSFRQAFKSPLHF.

The rearrangement links TRBV7-9 to TRBJ1-6; no clear D gene. The CDR3 is 16 residues long. Germline V CDR1 and CDR2: SEHNR, FQNEAQ (reference sequence). The V end lost 5 bases, the J end lost 0 bases, and 11 bases lay between the germline ends. CDR3 DNA sequence: TGTGCCAGCAGCCCCGGACCCCTCTCCTATAATTCACCCCTCCACTTT. Its translation is CASSPGPLSYNSPLHF.

The V gene is TRBV5-4, the J gene TRBJ1-6, with a tentative D call TRBD1 (6 bases). The CDR3 totals 15 residues. Trimming stripped 0 bases from V and 7 bases from J, with 11 bases between. The germline CDR1 and CDR2 sequences are SGHNT and YYREEE (reference sequence). The CDR3, as DNA: TGTGCCAGCAGCTTGGTGGGGGCCGGCAATTCACCCCTCCACTTT. Amino acid sequence: CASSLVGAGNSPLHF.